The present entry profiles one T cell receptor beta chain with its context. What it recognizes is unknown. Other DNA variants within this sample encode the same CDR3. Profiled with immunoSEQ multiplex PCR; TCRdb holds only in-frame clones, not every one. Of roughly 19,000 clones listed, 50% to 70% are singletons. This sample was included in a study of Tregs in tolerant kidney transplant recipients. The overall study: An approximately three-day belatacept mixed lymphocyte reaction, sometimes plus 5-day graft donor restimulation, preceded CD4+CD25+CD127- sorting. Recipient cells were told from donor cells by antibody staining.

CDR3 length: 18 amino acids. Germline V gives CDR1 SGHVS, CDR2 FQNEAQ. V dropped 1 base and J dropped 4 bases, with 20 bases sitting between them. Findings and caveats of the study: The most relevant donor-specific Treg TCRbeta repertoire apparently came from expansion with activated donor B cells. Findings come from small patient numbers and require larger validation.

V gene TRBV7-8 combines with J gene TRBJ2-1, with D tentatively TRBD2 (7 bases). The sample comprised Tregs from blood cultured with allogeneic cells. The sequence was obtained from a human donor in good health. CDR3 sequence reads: CASSLGRRGLSLYNEQFF. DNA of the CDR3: TGTGCCAGCAGCTTAGGTCGGCGGGGGCTATCACTTTACAATGAGCAGTTCTTC.